Listed below are T cell receptor beta chains from one sample, sequenced in a study of technical replicates of blood from a few donors. Only in-frame clones appear in the TCRdb table, and some are missing; sequencing was by immunoSEQ multiplex PCR. The table shows approximately 81,000 clones, with approximately 94% occurring only once. The sequenced sample was T cells isolated from PBMCs. Every receptor here comes from a human donor in good health. Both conserved end residues are part of each CDR3. The order of the fields is J gene, CDR3 length, D gene, V gene, clone size, CDR3 DNA, CDR3 protein. A D gene is named only where the DNA matches it firmly. Clone size, where shown, is once, few, many, or a class for clones that have expanded.

J gene: TRBJ2-7; CDR3 length: 13; D gene: NA; V gene: TRBV2; clone size: NA; CDR3 DNA: TGTGCCAGCACCGACAAGCCCCGATTAGAGCAGTACTTC; CDR3 protein: CASTDKPRLEQYF
J gene: TRBJ1-1; CDR3 length: 15; D gene: NA; V gene: TRBV29-1; clone size: NA; CDR3 DNA: TGCAGCGTTGAAGATCAAGAAAGGGGGTGGACTGAAGCTTTCTTT; CDR3 protein: CSVEDQERGWTEAFF
J gene: TRBJ2-1; CDR3 length: 14; D gene: NA; V gene: TRBV18; clone size: NA; CDR3 DNA: TGTGCCAGTTTGAGAGGGGGCTCCTACAATGAGCAGTTCTTC; CDR3 protein: CASLRGGSYNEQFF
J gene: TRBJ1-2; CDR3 length: 12; D gene: NA; V gene: TRBV6-1; clone size: NA; CDR3 DNA: TGTGCCAGCAGTGCGGGGGTCAGCTACTACACCTTC; CDR3 protein: CASSAGVSYYTF
J gene: TRBJ2-7; CDR3 length: 14; D gene: NA; V gene: TRBV28; clone size: NA; CDR3 DNA: TGTGCCAGCAGTTTTGCGTATCCGGCCTACGAGCAGTACTTC; CDR3 protein: CASSFAYPAYEQYF
J gene: TRBJ1-1; CDR3 length: 16; D gene: NA; V gene: TRBV13; clone size: NA; CDR3 DNA: TGTGCCAGCAGCTTAGGCCGGGTTTTCATGAACACTGAAGCTTTCTTT; CDR3 protein: CASSLGRVFMNTEAFF
J gene: TRBJ1-1; CDR3 length: 15; D gene: NA; V gene: TRBV28; clone size: NA; CDR3 DNA: TGTGCCAGCAGTTTTTCCCGGACACTGAACACTGAAGCTTTCTTT; CDR3 protein: CASSFSRTLNTEAFF
J gene: TRBJ2-6; CDR3 length: 20; D gene: TRBD2; V gene: TRBV7-3; clone size: once; CDR3 DNA: TGTGCCAGCAGCTCGGGACTAGCGGGAGGACCCATATCTGGGGCCAACGTCCTGACTTTC; CDR3 protein: CASSSGLAGGPISGANVLTF
J gene: TRBJ1-1; CDR3 length: 15; D gene: NA; V gene: TRBV13; clone size: once; CDR3 DNA: TGTGCCAGCAGCTTGGACTATGCTAGCGACACTGAAGCTTTCTTT; CDR3 protein: CASSLDYASDTEAFF
J gene: TRBJ2-1; CDR3 length: 11; D gene: TRBD1; V gene: TRBV27; clone size: NA; CDR3 DNA: TGTGCCAGCAGGGAACAGGGGGAGCAGTTCTTC; CDR3 protein: CASREQGEQFF
J gene: TRBJ2-5; CDR3 length: 14; D gene: TRBD1; V gene: TRBV11-2; clone size: NA; CDR3 DNA: TGTGCCAGCAGCCCCTTACAGGGGCAAGAGACCCAGTACTTC; CDR3 protein: CASSPLQGQETQYF
J gene: TRBJ1-1; CDR3 length: 17; D gene: NA; V gene: TRBV4-1; clone size: NA; CDR3 DNA: TGCGCCAGCAGCCACTCTGGGCCCGCGCTGGGTAACACTGAAGCTTTCTTT; CDR3 protein: CASSHSGPALGNTEAFF
J gene: TRBJ1-2; CDR3 length: 14; D gene: TRBD1; V gene: TRBV27; clone size: NA; CDR3 DNA: TGTGCCAGCAGTCCTAAGGGGGACAGGGATGGCTACACCTTC; CDR3 protein: CASSPKGDRDGYTF
J gene: TRBJ2-7; CDR3 length: 14; D gene: NA; V gene: TRBV28; clone size: NA; CDR3 DNA: TGTGCCAGCAGTTCTAGACGGCAGGGATACGAGCAGTACTTC; CDR3 protein: CASSSRRQGYEQYF
J gene: TRBJ1-5; CDR3 length: 14; D gene: TRBD1; V gene: TRBV19; clone size: NA; CDR3 DNA: TGTGCCAGTAGTAGCAGGGGGCGAAATCAGCCCCAGCATTTT; CDR3 protein: CASSSRGRNQPQHF
J gene: TRBJ2-1; CDR3 length: 18; D gene: TRBD2; V gene: TRBV4-1; clone size: once; CDR3 DNA: TGCGCCAGCAGCCCCCGACTAGCGGGAGGGCCGGCCCACAATGAGCAGTTCTTC; CDR3 protein: CASSPRLAGGPAHNEQFF
J gene: TRBJ2-5; CDR3 length: 16; D gene: TRBD2; V gene: TRBV5-6; clone size: NA; CDR3 DNA: TGTGCCAGCAGAACAACTAGCGAGTGGTACCAAGAGACCCAGTACTTC; CDR3 protein: CASRTTSEWYQETQYF
J gene: TRBJ2-5; CDR3 length: 14; D gene: TRBD2; V gene: TRBV5-4; clone size: NA; CDR3 DNA: TGTGCCAGCAGCTTGGAACTAGCGGAAGAGACCCAGTACTTC; CDR3 protein: CASSLELAEETQYF
J gene: TRBJ2-5; CDR3 length: 15; D gene: TRBD2; V gene: TRBV28; clone size: NA; CDR3 DNA: TGTGCCAGCAGCCCCATAGCGGGTCGGCAAGAGACCCAGTACTTC; CDR3 protein: CASSPIAGRQETQYF